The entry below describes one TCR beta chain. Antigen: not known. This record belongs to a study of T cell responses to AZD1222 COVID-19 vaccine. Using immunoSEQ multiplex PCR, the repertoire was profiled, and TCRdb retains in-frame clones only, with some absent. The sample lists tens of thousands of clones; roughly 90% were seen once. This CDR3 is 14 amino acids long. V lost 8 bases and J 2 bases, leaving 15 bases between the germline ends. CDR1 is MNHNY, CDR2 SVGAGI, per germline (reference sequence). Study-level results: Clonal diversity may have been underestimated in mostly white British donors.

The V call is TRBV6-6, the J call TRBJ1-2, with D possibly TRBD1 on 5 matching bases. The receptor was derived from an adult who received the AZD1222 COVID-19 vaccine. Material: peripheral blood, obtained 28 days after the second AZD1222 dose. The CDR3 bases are TGTGCCAGCCGCGGGGGGACGGCGAACTATGGCTACACCTTC. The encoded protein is CASRGGTANYGYTF.